A selection of T cell receptor beta chains follows, all from one sample in a study of T cell responses to AZD1222 COVID-19 vaccine. Repertoires were generated with immunoSEQ multiplex PCR, while TCRdb's copy carries only in-frame clones and drops some. Of about 140,000 clones in the sample, about 88% are singletons; the top ten hold 4.7%. Sequenced material: peripheral blood, taken on day 0 of AZD1222 vaccination. These receptors were obtained from an adult in good health. Both conserved end residues are part of each CDR3. The order of the fields is CDR3 protein, CDR3 DNA, D gene, V gene, J gene. The D gene is left open where the match is weak.

cdr3_aa: CASSQVQGGYNEQFF
cdr3_nt: TGTGCCAGCAGCCAAGTGCAGGGGGGTTACAATGAGCAGTTCTTC
d_call: .
v_call: TRBV14
j_call: TRBJ2-1

cdr3_aa: CASRQGVYGYTF
cdr3_nt: TGTGCCAGCAGACAGGGAGTCTATGGCTACACCTTC
d_call: .
v_call: TRBV27
j_call: TRBJ1-2

cdr3_aa: CASSQYSAGSNEQFF
cdr3_nt: TGTGCCAGCAGCCAATATTCCGCGGGGTCCAATGAGCAGTTCTTC
d_call: .
v_call: TRBV3-1/TRBV3-2
j_call: TRBJ2-1

cdr3_aa: CASSFDSGLDGYTF
cdr3_nt: TGCGCCAGCAGCTTTGATTCAGGGCTGGATGGCTACACCTTC
d_call: .
v_call: TRBV5-1
j_call: TRBJ1-2

cdr3_aa: CASLDRRLAQPQHF
cdr3_nt: TGTGCCAGCCTTGACAGGAGGTTGGCTCAGCCCCAGCATTTT
d_call: .
v_call: TRBV6-5
j_call: TRBJ1-5

cdr3_aa: CASSGLAGDGGELFF
cdr3_nt: TGTGCCAGCAGCGGACTAGCGGGAGATGGTGGGGAGCTGTTTTTT
d_call: TRBD2
v_call: TRBV2
j_call: TRBJ2-2

cdr3_aa: CASSLRTSGGDEQFF
cdr3_nt: TGTGCCAGCTCACTCCGGACTAGCGGGGGAGATGAGCAGTTCTTC
d_call: TRBD2
v_call: TRBV18
j_call: TRBJ2-1

cdr3_aa: CASSSTQGEKLFF
cdr3_nt: TGTGCCAGCAGTTCAACTCAAGGGGAAAAACTGTTTTTT
d_call: .
v_call: TRBV6-5
j_call: TRBJ1-4

cdr3_aa: CASSQVTGGRRETQYF
cdr3_nt: TGTGCCAGCAGCCAAGTTACAGGGGGGCGTAGGGAGACCCAGTACTTC
d_call: TRBD1
v_call: TRBV3-1/TRBV3-2
j_call: TRBJ2-5

cdr3_aa: CATSSLVADTQYF
cdr3_nt: TGTGCCACCAGCAGCCTCGTAGCGGATACGCAGTATTTT
d_call: .
v_call: TRBV15
j_call: TRBJ2-3

cdr3_aa: CASSLDPGPLKLFF
cdr3_nt: TGTGCCAGCAGCTTGGATCCGGGGCCCCTGAAACTGTTTTTT
d_call: .
v_call: TRBV5-4
j_call: TRBJ1-4

cdr3_aa: CASSEGDGTYNEQFF
cdr3_nt: TGTGCCAGCAGTGAAGGGGACGGAACTTACAATGAGCAGTTCTTC
d_call: .
v_call: TRBV6-1
j_call: TRBJ2-1

cdr3_aa: CASRYATVSYGYTF
cdr3_nt: TGTGCCAGCAGATACGCAACGGTGTCTTATGGCTACACCTTC
d_call: .
v_call: TRBV6-5
j_call: TRBJ1-2

cdr3_aa: CAYTEGGLANYGYTF
cdr3_nt: TGTGCCTACACAGAGGGGGGTTTAGCTAACTATGGCTACACCTTC
d_call: .
v_call: TRBV30
j_call: TRBJ1-2

cdr3_aa: CASSVGAGSGNTIYF
cdr3_nt: TGTGCCAGCAGCGTAGGGGCGGGATCTGGAAACACCATATATTTT
d_call: .
v_call: TRBV9
j_call: TRBJ1-3

cdr3_aa: CASSLVGLGGYTF
cdr3_nt: TGTGCCAGCAGTTTAGTAGGGCTAGGGGGCTACACCTTC
d_call: .
v_call: TRBV28
j_call: TRBJ1-2

cdr3_aa: CAWIRVSGANVLTF
cdr3_nt: TGTGCCTGGATAAGGGTCTCTGGGGCCAACGTCCTGACTTTC
d_call: .
v_call: TRBV30
j_call: TRBJ2-6

cdr3_aa: CASSPGAYEQYF
cdr3_nt: TGTGCCAGCAGCCCAGGAGCCTACGAGCAGTACTTC
d_call: .
v_call: TRBV2
j_call: TRBJ2-7

cdr3_aa: CASSYSHRAGEQYF
cdr3_nt: TGTGCCAGCAGTTACAGCCACAGGGCAGGTGAGCAGTACTTC
d_call: .
v_call: TRBV6-5
j_call: TRBJ2-7

cdr3_aa: CSVEWHGGRELFF
cdr3_nt: TGCAGCGTTGAGTGGCACGGTGGGAGGGAGCTGTTTTTT
d_call: .
v_call: TRBV29-1
j_call: TRBJ2-2

cdr3_aa: CASSYGTSGGGETQYF
cdr3_nt: TGCGCCAGCAGCTACGGGACTAGCGGGGGAGGGGAGACCCAGTACTTC
d_call: TRBD2
v_call: TRBV5-1
j_call: TRBJ2-5

cdr3_aa: CASSVQQGDTEAFF
cdr3_nt: TGTGCCAGCAGCGTCCAACAGGGGGATACTGAAGCTTTCTTT
d_call: TRBD1
v_call: TRBV5-4
j_call: TRBJ1-1